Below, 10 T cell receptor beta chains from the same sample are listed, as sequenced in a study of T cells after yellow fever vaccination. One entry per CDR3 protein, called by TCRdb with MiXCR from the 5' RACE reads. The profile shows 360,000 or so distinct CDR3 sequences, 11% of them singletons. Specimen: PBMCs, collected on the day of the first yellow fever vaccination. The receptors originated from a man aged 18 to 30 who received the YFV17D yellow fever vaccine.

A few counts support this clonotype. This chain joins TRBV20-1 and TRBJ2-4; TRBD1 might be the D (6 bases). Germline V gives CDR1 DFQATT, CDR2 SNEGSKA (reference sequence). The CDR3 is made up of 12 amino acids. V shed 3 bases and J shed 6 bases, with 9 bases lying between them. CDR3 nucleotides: TGCAGTGCTAGGACAGGAAGAAACATTCAGTACTTC. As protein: CSARTGRNIQYF.

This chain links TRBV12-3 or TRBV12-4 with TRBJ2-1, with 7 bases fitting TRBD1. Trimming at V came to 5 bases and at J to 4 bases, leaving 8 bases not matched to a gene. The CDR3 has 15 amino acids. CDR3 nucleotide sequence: TGTGCCAGCAGTAACCGGGGACAGAGTTACAATGAGCAGTTCTTC. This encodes CASSNRGQSYNEQFF.

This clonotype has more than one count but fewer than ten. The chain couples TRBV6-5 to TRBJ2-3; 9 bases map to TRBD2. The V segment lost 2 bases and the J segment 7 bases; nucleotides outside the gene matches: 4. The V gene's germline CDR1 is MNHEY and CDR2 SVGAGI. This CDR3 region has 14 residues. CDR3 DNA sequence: TGTGCCAGCAGTTACGGCGGGGGGGCCAATACGCAGTATTTT. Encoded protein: CASSYGGGANTQYF.

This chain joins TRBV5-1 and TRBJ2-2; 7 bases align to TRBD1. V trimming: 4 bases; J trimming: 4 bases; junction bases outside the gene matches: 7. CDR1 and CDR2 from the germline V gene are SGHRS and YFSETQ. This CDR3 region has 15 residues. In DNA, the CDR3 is TGCGCCAGCAGCCGTAGACAGGGTGGCACCGGGGAGCTGTTTTTT. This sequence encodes CASSRRQGGTGELFF.

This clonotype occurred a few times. CDR3 bases: TGTGCCAGCAGCGGGGGCGGGGGGAACTACGAGCAGTACTTC. It specifies CASSGGGGNYEQYF. V and J are TRBV5-4 and TRBJ2-7, with 8 bases fitting TRBD2. Trimming removed 4 bases from V and 3 bases from J; junction bases left unmatched: 6. The CDR3 is made up of 14 amino acids. Germline V lookup: CDR1 SGHNT, CDR2 YYREEE (reference sequence).

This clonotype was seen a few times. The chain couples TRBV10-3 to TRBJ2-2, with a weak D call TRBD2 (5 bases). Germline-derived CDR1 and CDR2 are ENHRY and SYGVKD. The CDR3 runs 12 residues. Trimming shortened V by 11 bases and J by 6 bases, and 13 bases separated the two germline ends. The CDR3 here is CAATEGAGELFF. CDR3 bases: TGTGCCGCGACCGAGGGAGCCGGGGAGCTGTTTTTT.

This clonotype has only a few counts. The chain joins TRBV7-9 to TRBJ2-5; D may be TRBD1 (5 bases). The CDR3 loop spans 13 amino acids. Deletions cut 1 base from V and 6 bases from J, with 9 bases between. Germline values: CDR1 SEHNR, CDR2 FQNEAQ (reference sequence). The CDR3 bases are TGTGCCAGCAGCTTAGGGGGCCGGAAGACCCAGTACTTC. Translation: CASSLGGRKTQYF.

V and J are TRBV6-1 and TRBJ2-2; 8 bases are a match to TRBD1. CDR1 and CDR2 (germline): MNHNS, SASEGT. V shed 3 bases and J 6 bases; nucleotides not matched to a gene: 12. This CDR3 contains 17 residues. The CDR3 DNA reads TGTGCCAGCAGTGAGACCCTGAGGACAGGGTCAGCCGGGGAGCTGTTTTTT. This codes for CASSETLRTGSAGELFF.

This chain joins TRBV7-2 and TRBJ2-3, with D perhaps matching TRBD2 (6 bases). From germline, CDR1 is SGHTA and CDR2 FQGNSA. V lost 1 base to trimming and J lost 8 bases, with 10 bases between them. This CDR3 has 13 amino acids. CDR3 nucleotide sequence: TGTGCCAGCAGCTTAGATCTAGCGCGTACGCAGTATTTT. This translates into CASSLDLARTQYF. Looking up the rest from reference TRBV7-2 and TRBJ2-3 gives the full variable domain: GAGVSQSPSNKVTEKGKDVELRCDPISGHTALYWYRQSLGQGLEFLIYFQGNSAPDKSGLPSDRFSAERTGGSVSTLTIQRTQQEDSAVYLCASSLDLARTQYFGPGTRLTVL.

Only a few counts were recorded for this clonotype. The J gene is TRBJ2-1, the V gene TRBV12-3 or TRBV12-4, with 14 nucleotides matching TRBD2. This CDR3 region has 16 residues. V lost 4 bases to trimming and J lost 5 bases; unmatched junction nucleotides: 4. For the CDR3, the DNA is TGTGCCAGCAGTTCCGTGACTAGCGGGGGGGACAATGAGCAGTTCTTC. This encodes CASSSVTSGGDNEQFF.